There are a few counts of the clone carrying this T cell receptor (beta chain). The germline V and J ends were trimmed by 1 base and 11 bases, with 11 bases remaining between them. This CDR3 contains 12 residues. Germline assignment: CDR1 SGHAT and CDR2 FQDESV (reference sequence). Added to each PCR by spiking were synthetic TCR analog templates. Measured with immunoSEQ multiplex PCR; TCRdb has only the in-frame clones, and not every one. The sample has under 40,000 clones; more than 65% are singletons. Locally advanced or metastatic urothelial carcinoma affected all patients. These data come from a study of PD-L1 blockade in urothelial cancer. Study details: The number of prior chemotherapy regimens per patient was 0 to 3. The authors examined blood 3 weeks (second dose) and 6 weeks after treatment start.

This chain links TRBV11-1 with TRBJ1-1, with D possibly being TRBD1 (5 bases). The receptor's source is a man aged 55 to 70 with urothelial cancer. Sequencing was performed on PBMCs, taken around atezolizumab (anti-PD-L1) treatment. The CDR3 DNA follows: TGTGCCAGCAGCTTAGTTGGGGCAACGGCTTTCTTT. As protein: CASSLVGATAFF.